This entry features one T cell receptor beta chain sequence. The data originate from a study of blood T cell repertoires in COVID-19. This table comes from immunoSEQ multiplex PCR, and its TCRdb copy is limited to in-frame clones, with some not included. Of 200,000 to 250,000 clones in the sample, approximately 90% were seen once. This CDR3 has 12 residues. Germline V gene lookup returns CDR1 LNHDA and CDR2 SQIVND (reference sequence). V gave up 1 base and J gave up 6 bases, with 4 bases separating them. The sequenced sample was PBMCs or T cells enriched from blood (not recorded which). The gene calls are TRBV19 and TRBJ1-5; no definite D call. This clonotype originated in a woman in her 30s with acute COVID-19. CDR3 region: CASSIAVQPQHF. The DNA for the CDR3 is TGTGCCAGTAGTATAGCAGTTCAGCCCCAGCATTTT. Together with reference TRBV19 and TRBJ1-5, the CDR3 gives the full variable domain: DGGITQSPKYLFRKEGQNVTLSCEQNLNHDAMYWYRQDPGQGLRLIYYSQIVNDFQKGDIAEGYSVSREKKESFPLTVTSAQKNPTAFYLCASSIAVQPQHFGDGTRLSIL.